This T cell receptor beta chain was found in a study of Ad26.COV2.S vaccination and SARS-CoV-2 variants. Per the germline V gene, CDR1 is SGHTA and CDR2 is FQGNSA. J gave up 5 bases and V 0 bases, and 9 bases lay outside the gene matches. This CDR3 contains 16 residues. The treatment is: around 19 received Ad26.COV2.S at low or high dose, single or two shots; 5 received placebo; per-sample allocation not given. Samples were taken on day 63 after the first vaccine or placebo injection. Produced via immunoSEQ multiplex PCR; TCRdb's table is partial and in-frame only. The sample shows 350,000 to 550,000 clones, 85% to 90% of them seen only once.

The sequencing used peripheral blood, collected in a trial of Ad26.COV2.S vaccine versus placebo. The chain is built from TRBV7-2 and TRBJ1-2; 7 positions agree with TRBD1. The sequence derives from a person between 18 and 65 years old who received the Ad26.COV2.S COVID-19 vaccine or a placebo. Written as DNA, the CDR3 is TGTGCCAGCAGCTTAGCTTCTGGGACAGCCGCTTATGGCTACACCTTC. Translation: CASSLASGTAAYGYTF.